What follows describes a single T cell receptor beta chain. Clones were sequenced by immunoSEQ multiplex PCR, and TCRdb holds only the in-frame ones, with some missing. The profile covers 650,000 to 950,000 clones, with approximately 83% appearing a single time and around 0.01% taken by the ten largest. These data are taken from a study of shared T cell receptors in the human thymus. V was trimmed by 3 bases and J by 5 bases, leaving 5 bases between them. CDR3 length: 11 residues. CDR1 and CDR2 (germline): SGDLS, YYNGEE. These data are also associated with another study on human thymus T cells. That study reports: Having corrective surgery for congenital heart defects, healthy Finnish infants were the ones who donated. Resections that were taken during corrective heart surgery supplied the thymus tissue. Apparent skewing of V and J gene usage characterized both thymic and blood repertoires. Thymic repertoires overlap heavily among unrelated individuals, related research has reported.

The sequence was obtained from a girl in the first two years of life with a congenital heart defect. J is TRBJ1-2 and V is TRBV9; TRBD1 is a possible D gene (5 bases). Sequenced sample: thymocytes. The CDR3 DNA is TGTGCCAGCAGCGACAGGTATGGCTACACCTTC. Its translation is CASSDRYGYTF.